These T cell receptor beta chains were read from a single sample in a study of shared clonotypes between healthy human individuals. Measured with immunoSEQ multiplex PCR; TCRdb has only the in-frame clones, and not every one. The table lists around 2,000,000 clones, approximately 94% of them singletons. The sequencing sample was made of naive CD8+ T cells sorted from blood. The receptor set was obtained from a man between 18 and 35 years old in good health. The CDR3 runs from the conserved cysteine through the conserved F or W. Fields, in order: J gene, clone size, D gene, V gene, CDR3 protein, CDR3 DNA. The D gene is left open where the match is weak. Rows may omit the clone size; those that give it use once, few, many or a size class.

J gene: TRBJ2-1; clone size: -; D gene: -; V gene: TRBV28; CDR3 protein: CASSSAAPARELGNEQFF; CDR3 DNA: TGTGCCAGCAGTTCGGCGGCGCCGGCAAGGGAGCTAGGCAATGAGCAGTTCTTC
J gene: TRBJ2-7; clone size: -; D gene: TRBD1; V gene: TRBV5-4; CDR3 protein: CASTDDRVNYEQYF; CDR3 DNA: TGTGCCAGCACCGATGACAGGGTTAACTACGAGCAGTACTTC
J gene: TRBJ2-5; clone size: -; D gene: -; V gene: TRBV28; CDR3 protein: CASRPGLMEETQYF; CDR3 DNA: TGTGCCAGCAGGCCGGGACTGATGGAAGAGACCCAGTACTTC
J gene: TRBJ2-1; clone size: -; D gene: TRBD2; V gene: TRBV7-6; CDR3 protein: CASSSGLAAYNEQFF; CDR3 DNA: TGTGCCAGCAGCTCGGGACTAGCGGCCTACAATGAGCAGTTCTTC
J gene: TRBJ2-1; clone size: -; D gene: -; V gene: TRBV19; CDR3 protein: CASSPGLYNEQFF; CDR3 DNA: TGTGCCAGTAGTCCGGGACTTTACAATGAGCAGTTCTTC
J gene: TRBJ2-1; clone size: -; D gene: TRBD2; V gene: TRBV5-1; CDR3 protein: CASSPGLAGDGYNEQFF; CDR3 DNA: TGCGCCAGCAGCCCGGGACTAGCGGGAGACGGCTACAATGAGCAGTTCTTC
J gene: TRBJ2-1; clone size: once; D gene: -; V gene: TRBV2; CDR3 protein: CASSVREDEQFF; CDR3 DNA: TGTGCCAGCAGTGTAAGGGAGGATGAGCAGTTCTTC
J gene: TRBJ1-3; clone size: -; D gene: TRBD1; V gene: TRBV9; CDR3 protein: CASSAGTGTAGNTIYF; CDR3 DNA: TGTGCCAGCAGCGCCGGGACAGGGACCGCTGGAAACACCATATATTTT
J gene: TRBJ2-5; clone size: -; D gene: -; V gene: TRBV6-1; CDR3 protein: CASIGVGTQYF; CDR3 DNA: TGTGCCAGCATAGGGGTTGGGACCCAGTACTTC
J gene: TRBJ2-1; clone size: -; D gene: -; V gene: TRBV29-1; CDR3 protein: CSVALPNEQFF; CDR3 DNA: TGCAGCGTTGCTCTCCCGAATGAGCAGTTCTTC
J gene: TRBJ1-1; clone size: -; D gene: -; V gene: TRBV19; CDR3 protein: CASSIWESTEAFF; CDR3 DNA: TGTGCCAGTAGTATTTGGGAGAGCACTGAAGCTTTCTTT
J gene: TRBJ2-7; clone size: -; D gene: TRBD1; V gene: TRBV6-5; CDR3 protein: CASSYSIGQGYYEQYF; CDR3 DNA: TGTGCCAGCAGTTACTCGATTGGACAGGGGTACTACGAGCAGTACTTC
J gene: TRBJ2-7; clone size: -; D gene: TRBD2; V gene: TRBV27; CDR3 protein: CASSFSSGSASYEQYF; CDR3 DNA: TGTGCCAGCAGTTTCTCTAGCGGGAGTGCGTCCTACGAGCAGTACTTC
J gene: TRBJ2-3; clone size: -; D gene: -; V gene: TRBV27; CDR3 protein: CASTPTTRGGTDTQYF; CDR3 DNA: TGTGCCAGCACCCCAACGACTAGAGGAGGCACAGATACGCAGTATTTT
J gene: TRBJ2-7; clone size: -; D gene: -; V gene: TRBV6-1; CDR3 protein: CASSEPGAYEQYF; CDR3 DNA: TGTGCCAGCAGTGAACCAGGGGCCTACGAGCAGTACTTC
J gene: TRBJ2-7; clone size: -; D gene: -; V gene: TRBV30; CDR3 protein: CAWSEGSEQYF; CDR3 DNA: TGTGCCTGGAGTGAAGGTAGCGAGCAGTACTTC